Listed below are T cell receptor beta chains from one sample, sequenced in a study of cytomegalovirus exposure and HLA in healthy donors. Libraries were prepared by immunoSEQ multiplex PCR; TCRdb keeps only in-frame clonotypes and omits some of them. In the table there are 150,000 to 250,000 clones, 82% of which are singletons. What was sequenced was PBMCs. The receptors come from a woman in her 50s in good health and CMV-seropositive. CDR3s include the opening cysteine and the closing phenylalanine or tryptophan. Fields, in order: J gene, V gene, clone size, D gene, CDR3 DNA, CDR3 protein. The D gene is left open where the match is weak. Part of the rows lack a size; the others show once, few, many or a class for expanded clones.

TRBJ2-5	TRBV7-2	NA	TRBD1	TGTGCCAGCAGCTCCTCCCCGGGACAGGGGGAAGAGACCCAGTACTTC	CASSSSPGQGEETQYF
TRBJ1-5	TRBV7-2	NA	NA	TGTGCCAGCAGCCCTATGGTCCAGGGGCGCAATCAGCCCCAGCATTTT	CASSPMVQGRNQPQHF
TRBJ1-2	TRBV28	NA	NA	TGTGCCAGCAAGGACGGAGGCCTGGCTGGCTACACCTTC	CASKDGGLAGYTF
TRBJ1-2	TRBV6-6	NA	TRBD1	TGTGCCAGCAGTTACTCGGGCAGGGGGCATGGCTACACCTTC	CASSYSGRGHGYTF
TRBJ1-1	TRBV7-9	NA	NA	TGTGCCAGCAGCGCCAGGGAATTGGGTGAAGCTTTCTTT	CASSARELGEAFF
TRBJ2-7	TRBV5-1	NA	TRBD2	TGCGCCAGCAGCTTTGTTGTTAGCGGGAGCGTGGGCGAGCAGTACTTC	CASSFVVSGSVGEQYF
TRBJ2-1	TRBV10-2	NA	TRBD2	TGCGCCAGCCGCCTGACTAGCGGGGGGAACAATGAGCAGTTCTTC	CASRLTSGGNNEQFF
TRBJ1-1	TRBV2	few	NA	TGTGCCAGCAAAACCGAGGGCACTGAAGCTTTCTTT	CASKTEGTEAFF
TRBJ1-3	TRBV13	once	TRBD1	TGTGCCAGCAGCAACCAGGGGGATCTCTCTGGAAACACCATATATTTT	CASSNQGDLSGNTIYF
TRBJ2-7	TRBV27	NA	TRBD1	TGTGCCAGCAGTCCGCCAGGGACAGGGGCCTACGAGCAGTACTTC	CASSPPGTGAYEQYF
TRBJ2-3	TRBV7-8	NA	NA	TGTGCCAGCTCGGGAGAAGTTGATACGCAGTATTTT	CASSGEVDTQYF
TRBJ1-1	TRBV19	NA	TRBD1	TGTGCCAGTAGTATAGATCTGGAGACAGGGAAAGCTTTCTTT	CASSIDLETGKAFF
TRBJ1-1	TRBV10-1	NA	NA	TGCGCCGGCTACAGGGTAGGGGACACTGAAGCTTTCTTT	CAGYRVGDTEAFF
TRBJ1-1	TRBV5-1	NA	NA	TGCGCCAGCAGCTTGGGGACAGTAACCACTGAAGCTTTCTTT	CASSLGTVTTEAFF
TRBJ1-2	TRBV19	NA	TRBD1	TGTGCCAGTAGTACATCGGACAGGGCGAACTATGGCTACACCTTC	CASSTSDRANYGYTF
TRBJ2-5	TRBV19	NA	NA	TGTGCCAGTAGTATAGGTCAGGGCCAAGAGACCCAGTACTTC	CASSIGQGQETQYF
TRBJ2-2	TRBV7-2	NA	NA	TGTGCCAGCAGCTTAGCTCTTAGCGTGAACACCGGGGAGCTGTTTTTT	CASSLALSVNTGELFF
TRBJ1-4	TRBV19	NA	TRBD1	TGTGCCAGTACCGGAGGGGACAGTAATGAAAAACTGTTTTTT	CASTGGDSNEKLFF
TRBJ2-7	TRBV10-3	many	NA	TGTGCCATCAGGGGGACTCTTGACGAGCAGTACTTC	CAIRGTLDEQYF
TRBJ2-7	TRBV13	NA	TRBD1	TGTGCCAGCAGCGGACAGGAGACCTACGAGCAGTACTTC	CASSGQETYEQYF
TRBJ2-3	TRBV25-1	NA	NA	TGTGCCAGCAGTGTTACACCTTCCACAGATACGCAGTATTTT	CASSVTPSTDTQYF
TRBJ1-4	TRBV19	once	NA	TGTGCCACCTCCCGGGAGAACGGTGAAAAACTGTTTTTT	CATSRENGEKLFF
TRBJ2-7	TRBV5-1	NA	NA	TGCGCCAGCAGCAAAAACTCCCCCCGTGAGCAGTACTTC	CASSKNSPREQYF
TRBJ1-1	TRBV15	NA	NA	TGTGCCACCAGCAGAGGTCGGGGGAAGGGGAACACTGAAGCTTTCTTT	CATSRGRGKGNTEAFF
TRBJ1-1	TRBV5-1	NA	NA	TGCGCCAGCAGCGCCTACAACACTGAAGCTTTCTTT	CASSAYNTEAFF
TRBJ2-7	TRBV7-2	NA	NA	TGTGCCAGCAGCTTAGCGGGCGTTCAACGCTACGAGCAGTACTTC	CASSLAGVQRYEQYF
TRBJ2-1	TRBV9	NA	TRBD1	TGTGCCAGCATGGTTAAACAGGGGGCGTTCGAGTTTGACAATGAGCAGTTCTTC	CASMVKQGAFEFDNEQFF
TRBJ2-7	TRBV9	NA	TRBD2	TGTGCCAGCAGCGTAGGGGCGGGGGGGCACGAGCAGTACTTC	CASSVGAGGHEQYF
TRBJ2-7	TRBV29-1	few	NA	TGCAGCGCTCGGTCAGGGAAATCCTACGAGCAGTACTTC	CSARSGKSYEQYF
TRBJ2-7	TRBV11-2	once	NA	TGTGCCAGCAGCTTAGATGGGTTTGGAGGAAGCGAGCAGTACTTC	CASSLDGFGGSEQYF
TRBJ1-2	TRBV5-4	NA	NA	TGTGCCAGCAGCCTAACGGGGGGCTGGGGCTACACCTTC	CASSLTGGWGYTF
TRBJ2-7	TRBV29-1	NA	TRBD2	TGCAGCGTCGCCGGACTAGCGGGAGGTCGCACCTACGAGCAGTACTTC	CSVAGLAGGRTYEQYF
TRBJ2-7	TRBV4-2	NA	TRBD2	TGTGCCAGCAGCCAAGATTTCCAGACTAGCGGGAGGCGGGAGCAGTACTTC	CASSQDFQTSGRREQYF
TRBJ2-7	TRBV11-3	NA	NA	TGTGCCAGCAGCCCCTCCGGGGTCTACGAGCAGTACTTC	CASSPSGVYEQYF
TRBJ2-3	TRBV19	NA	TRBD2	TGTGCCAGTAGTCCAAGGACTAGCGGGAACACAGATACGCAGTATTTT	CASSPRTSGNTDTQYF
TRBJ1-5	TRBV5-6	NA	TRBD1	TGTGCCAGCAGCTCGACAGGGGGGTTCAATCAGCCCCAGCATTTT	CASSSTGGFNQPQHF
TRBJ2-1	TRBV9	NA	TRBD1	TGTGCCAGCAGCGTAGGGCCTCCGGGACAGGGGGTTTCCTACAATGAGCAGTTCTTC	CASSVGPPGQGVSYNEQFF
TRBJ2-3	TRBV2	NA	NA	TGTGCCAGCAGTGAAGACGTTACGGGGGATAATACGCAGTATTTT	CASSEDVTGDNTQYF
TRBJ2-2	TRBV5-1	NA	TRBD2	TGCGCCAGCAGCCTCGGACTAGCGGCCACCGGGGAGCTGTTTTTT	CASSLGLAATGELFF
TRBJ2-1	TRBV6-6	NA	TRBD2	TGTGCCAGCAGTTACAGGATAGCGGGCAATGAGCAGTTCTTC	CASSYRIAGNEQFF
TRBJ1-1	TRBV30	NA	TRBD1	TGTGCCTGGAGTTTTGCCGGGACAGCAAGCACTGAAGCTTTCTTT	CAWSFAGTASTEAFF